This T cell receptor (beta chain) derives from a study of follicular helper T cells after annual influenza vaccination. The overall study: Some donors were sampled over the 2013-2014, 2014-2015 and 2015-2016 vaccinations.

Blood volume per time point ranged from about 40 to 100 mL. A remark on this clone: What it binds is not known.

Assay: immunoSEQ multiplex PCR; the TCRdb copy retains only in-frame clones and omits some. The sample carries about 11,000 clones, around four fifths recorded once. General study points: The much larger non-cTfh compartments may have been undersampled. Yearly vaccinations repeatedly recalled conserved clonotypes in ICOS+CD38+ cTfh.

The sequence came from an adult who received the influenza vaccine. This material consisted of CXCR5- memory CD4+ T cells sorted from blood, taken 6 weeks after influenza vaccination.

The DNA for the CDR3 is TGTGCCAGCAGTGAAAGTTGGTGGACTACCTCTAATCAGCCCCAGCATTTT. It specifies CASSESWWTTSNQPQHF. This chain uses TRBV6-1 with TRBJ1-5; D not certain. CDR3 length equals 17 residues. V was clipped by 2 bases and J by 4 bases, with 18 bases between them. The germline gives CDR1 MNHNS, CDR2 SASEGT.